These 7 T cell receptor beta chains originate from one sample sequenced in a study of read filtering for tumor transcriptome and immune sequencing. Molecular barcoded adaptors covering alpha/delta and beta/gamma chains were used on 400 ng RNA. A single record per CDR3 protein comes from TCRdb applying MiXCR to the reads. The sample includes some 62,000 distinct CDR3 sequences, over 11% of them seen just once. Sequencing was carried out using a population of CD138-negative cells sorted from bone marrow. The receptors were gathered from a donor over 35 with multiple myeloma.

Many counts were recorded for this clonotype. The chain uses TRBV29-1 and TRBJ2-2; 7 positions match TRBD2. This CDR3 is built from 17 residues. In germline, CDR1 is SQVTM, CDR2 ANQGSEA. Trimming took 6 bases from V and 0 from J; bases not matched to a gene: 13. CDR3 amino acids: CSVGGLGISTNTGELFF. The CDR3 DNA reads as TGCAGCGTAGGAGGACTAGGCATTTCCACGAACACCGGGGAGCTGTTTTTT.

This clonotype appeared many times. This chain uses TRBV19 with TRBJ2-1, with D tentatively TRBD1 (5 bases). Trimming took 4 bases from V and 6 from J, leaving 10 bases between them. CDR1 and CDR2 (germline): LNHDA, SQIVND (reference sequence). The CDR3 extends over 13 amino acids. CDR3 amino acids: CASSTGFSNEQFF. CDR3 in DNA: TGTGCCAGTAGTACAGGGTTTTCCAATGAGCAGTTCTTC. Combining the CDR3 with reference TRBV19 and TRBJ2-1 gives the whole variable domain DGGITQSPKYLFRKEGQNVTLSCEQNLNHDAMYWYRQDPGQGLRLIYYSQIVNDFQKGDIAEGYSVSREKKESFPLTVTSAQKNPTAFYLCASSTGFSNEQFFGPGTRLTVL.

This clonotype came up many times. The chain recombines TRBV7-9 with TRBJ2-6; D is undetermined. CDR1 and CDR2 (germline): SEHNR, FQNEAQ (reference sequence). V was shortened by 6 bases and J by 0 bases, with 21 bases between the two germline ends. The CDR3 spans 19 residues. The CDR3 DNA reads TGTGCCAGCAGTACATCCGGACCTCGGAGCAGCTCTGGGGCCAACGTCCTGACTTTC. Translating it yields CASSTSGPRSSSGANVLTF.

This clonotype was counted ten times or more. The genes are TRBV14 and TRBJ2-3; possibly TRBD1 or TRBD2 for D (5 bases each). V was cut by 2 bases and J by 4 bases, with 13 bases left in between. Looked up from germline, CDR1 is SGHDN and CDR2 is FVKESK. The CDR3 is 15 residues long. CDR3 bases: TGTGCCAGCAGCCAACTAAGGGGAGACGCAGATACGCAGTATTTT. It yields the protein CASSQLRGDADTQYF.

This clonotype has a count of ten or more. CDR3 in amino acids: CASRRSGGYSYEQYF. In DNA form, the CDR3 reads TGTGCCAGCAGAAGAAGCGGGGGGTACTCCTACGAGCAGTACTTC. V usage is TRBV5-6 and J usage is TRBJ2-7, with 9 bases that match TRBD2. V gave up 5 bases and J gave up 0 bases; unmatched junction bases: 6. Per the germline V gene, CDR1 is SGHDT and CDR2 is YYEEEE. CDR3 size: 15 residues.

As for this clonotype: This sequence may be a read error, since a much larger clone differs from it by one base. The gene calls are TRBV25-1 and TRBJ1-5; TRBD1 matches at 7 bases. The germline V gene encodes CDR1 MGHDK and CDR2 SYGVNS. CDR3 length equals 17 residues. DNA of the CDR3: TGTGCCAGCGGTGAATATGTCGAGGGGGCCCCCAATCAGCCCCAGCATTTT. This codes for CASGEYVEGAPNQPQHF.

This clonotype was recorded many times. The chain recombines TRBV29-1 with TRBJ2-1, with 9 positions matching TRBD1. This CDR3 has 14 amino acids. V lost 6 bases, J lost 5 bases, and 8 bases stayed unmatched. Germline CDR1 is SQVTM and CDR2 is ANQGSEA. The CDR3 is CSVGQGRVNNEQFF. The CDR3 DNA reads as TGCAGCGTAGGACAGGGGCGGGTGAACAATGAGCAGTTCTTC.